This T cell receptor beta chain was sequenced during a study of vaccination and CD4 T cells after COVID-19. Regarding the study as a whole: Spike mono-reactivity was the property of 304 of 307 vaccine-specific clones in convalescent patients. Analysis covered relatively few convalescent patients and lacked any early post-infection timepoints. Median SARS-CoV-2-reactive clonotypes rose from 21 to 38, not significantly.

As for treatment: roughly ten-day PBMC culture with coronavirus spike peptide pools or control peptides (ViraFEST assay). This clonotype occurred a few times. The target antigen is unknown. With the Oncomine TCR Beta short-read assay, DNA from cultured CD4+ T cells was sequenced. TCRdb re-derived calls from the PCR reads in MiXCR, one entry per CDR3 protein. The sample holds under 20,000 distinct CDR3 sequences, less than 35% seen once. Trimming stripped 3 bases from V and 4 bases from J, with 10 bases between. The CDR3 has 14 amino acids. CDR1 and CDR2 (germline): SEHNR, FQNEAQ (reference sequence). This TCR derives from a human donor with COVID-19. The chain links TRBV7-9 to TRBJ2-1, with no clear D. The sequencing sample was made of cultured CD4+ T cells from blood. CDR3 nucleotides: TGTGCCAGCAGCTTCCAGGCAGCGTACAATGAGCAGTTCTTC. It specifies CASSFQAAYNEQFF.